This T cell receptor beta chain was captured in a study of T cells in tuberculosis. V was pared by 5 bases and J by 4 bases, with 19 bases of the junction left unmatched. CDR3 length: 18 residues. Germline loops: CDR1 KGHSH, CDR2 LQKENI. Libraries were prepared by immunoSEQ multiplex PCR; TCRdb keeps only in-frame clonotypes and omits some of them. This table holds tens of thousands of clones, more than 90% found once. The V and J genes are TRBV18 and TRBJ1-1; 7 nucleotides align to TRBD1. Sample: PBMCs. The receptor was derived from a donor aged 10 to 29 with latent tuberculosis or without tuberculosis infection. Some clones in this sample may be carry-over from other donors' samples. The CDR3 here is CASSSGGTATTVSTEAFF. DNA of the CDR3: TGTGCCAGCTCATCGGGTGGGACAGCCACTACCGTGAGCACTGAAGCTTTCTTT.